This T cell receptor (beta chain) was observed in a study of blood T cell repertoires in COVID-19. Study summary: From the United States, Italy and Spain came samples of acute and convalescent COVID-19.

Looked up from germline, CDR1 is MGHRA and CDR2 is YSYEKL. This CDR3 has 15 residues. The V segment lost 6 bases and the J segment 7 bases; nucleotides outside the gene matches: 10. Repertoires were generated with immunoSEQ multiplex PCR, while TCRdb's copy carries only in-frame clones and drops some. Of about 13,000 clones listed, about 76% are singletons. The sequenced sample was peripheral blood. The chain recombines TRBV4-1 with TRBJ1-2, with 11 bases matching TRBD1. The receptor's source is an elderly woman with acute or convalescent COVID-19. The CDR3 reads CASRPTGTGGVGYTF. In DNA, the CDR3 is TGCGCCAGCAGACCAACCGGGACAGGGGGGGTTGGCTACACCTTC.